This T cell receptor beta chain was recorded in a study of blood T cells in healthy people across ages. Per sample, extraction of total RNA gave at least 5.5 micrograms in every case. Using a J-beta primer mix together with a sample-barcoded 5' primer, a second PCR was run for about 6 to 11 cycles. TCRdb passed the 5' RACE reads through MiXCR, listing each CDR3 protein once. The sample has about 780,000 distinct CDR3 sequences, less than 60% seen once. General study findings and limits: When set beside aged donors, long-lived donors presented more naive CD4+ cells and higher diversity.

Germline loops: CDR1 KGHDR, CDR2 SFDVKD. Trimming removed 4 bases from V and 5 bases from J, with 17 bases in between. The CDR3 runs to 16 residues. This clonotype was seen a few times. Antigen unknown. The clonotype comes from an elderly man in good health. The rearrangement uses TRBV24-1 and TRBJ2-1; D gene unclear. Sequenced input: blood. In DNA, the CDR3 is TGTGCCACCAGTGACCCGACCCAAACTCGGAACAATGAGCAGTTCTTC. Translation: CATSDPTQTRNNEQFF.